One and the same sample provided the 11 T cell receptor beta chains below, sequenced in a study of CD8 T cells in Susac syndrome. cDNA came from roughly 0.53 to 1 ug RNA primed by random hexamers. Each CDR3 protein is one row after TCRdb ran MiXCR on the immunoSEQ multiplex PCR reads. The sample includes 300,000 to 350,000 distinct CDR3 sequences, approximately 90% of them seen just once. Input material: CD4+ T cells from PBMCs. The source is a human donor with multiple sclerosis.

V and J are TRBV28 and TRBJ2-7; 7 bases are a match to TRBD1. Germline V gives CDR1 MDHEN, CDR2 SYDVKM. The CDR3 consists of 12 residues. V lost 5 bases to trimming and J lost 4 bases; unmatched junction nucleotides: 2. CDR3 in amino acids: CASSVTGYEQYF. The CDR3 region has the DNA TGTGCCAGCAGTGTGACAGGGTACGAGCAGTACTTC.

This clonotype has just one count. Here the CDR3 DNA reads TGTGCCACCAGCAGAGATTCATCCCTCGAATTCTATAGCAATCAGCCCCAGCATTTT. It yields the protein CATSRDSSLEFYSNQPQHF. V and J are TRBV15 and TRBJ1-5; D call uncertain. The germline V and J ends were trimmed by 0 bases and 0 bases, with 18 bases remaining between them. The CDR3 runs to 19 residues. Germline values: CDR1 LNHNV, CDR2 YYDKDF (reference sequence).

V and J are TRBV12-3 or TRBV12-4 and TRBJ2-7, with a tentative D call TRBD1 (6 bases). The CDR3 totals 14 residues. V shed 6 bases and J shed 5 bases, with 17 bases lying between them. As DNA, the CDR3 is TGTGCCAGCAGCCACACGACAGGACGAAACGAGCAGTACTTC. This sequence encodes CASSHTTGRNEQYF.

This rearrangement joins TRBV7-9 to TRBJ1-4, with D perhaps TRBD1 (6 bases). The germline CDR1 and CDR2 sequences are SEHNR and FQNEAQ (reference sequence). The CDR3 is 15 residues long. With 0 bases removed from V and 7 bases from J, the gap between germline ends came to 12 bases. The CDR3 nucleotides are TGTGCCAGCAGCTTAGCTTACAGGGAAGTTGAAAAACTGTTTTTT. Residues: CASSLAYREVEKLFF. Supplemented by reference TRBV7-9 and TRBJ1-4, the full variable domain reads DTGVSQNPRHKITKRGQNVTFRCDPISEHNRLYWYRQTLGQGPEFLTYFQNEAQLEKSRLLSDRFSAERPKGSFSTLEIQRTEQGDSAMYLCASSLAYREVEKLFFGSGTQLSVL.

This sequence joins TRBV6-6 and TRBJ1-2; 8 bases are a match to TRBD1. The CDR3 is 14 amino acids. Germline V CDR1 and CDR2: MNHNY, SVGAGI (reference sequence). J lost 7 bases, V lost 6 bases, and 10 bases had no gene match. The CDR3 is CASRPTGGELGYTF. The CDR3 DNA reads as TGTGCCAGCAGGCCAACAGGGGGAGAGCTTGGCTACACCTTC.

The rearrangement links TRBV12-3 or TRBV12-4 to TRBJ2-3; D perhaps matches TRBD2 (6 bases). The CDR3 runs 14 residues. The V and J ends lost 7 bases and 0 bases respectively, with 11 bases between them. Here the CDR3 DNA reads TGTGCCAGCATCTTAGCGGCTAGCACAGATACGCAGTATTTT. It encodes CASILAASTDTQYF.

The chain combines TRBV4-2 with TRBJ1-5; TRBD1 agrees at 10 bases. This CDR3 spans 15 amino acids. Germline CDR1 and CDR2: LGHNA and YNFKEQ. V dropped 3 bases and J dropped 7; count of bases not matched to a gene: 6. In nucleotides, the CDR3 is TGTGCCAGCAGCCACGCCGGGACAGGGGACCAGCCCCAGCATTTT. Amino acid sequence: CASSHAGTGDQPQHF.

This chain links TRBV7-9 with TRBJ2-7, with D unclear. Germline loops: CDR1 SEHNR, CDR2 FQNEAQ (reference sequence). V was clipped by 5 bases and J by 3 bases, with 20 bases between them. CDR3 length equals 16 residues. CDR3 sequence (DNA): TGTGCCAGCAGCCCCCGACTGTCCGATTCCCGCTACGAGCAGTACTTC. This encodes CASSPRLSDSRYEQYF.

The rearrangement uses TRBV30 and TRBJ2-5; 8 bases fit TRBD1. The germline V gene encodes CDR1 GTSNPN and CDR2 SVGIG (reference sequence). The CDR3 is 16 residues long. J was trimmed by 5 bases and V by 4 bases; bases with no gene match: 15. CDR3 amino acids: CAWKGESQGAWETQYF. The CDR3, as DNA: TGTGCCTGGAAGGGGGAATCGCAGGGGGCCTGGGAGACCCAGTACTTC.

The count of this clonotype is one. The V and J genes are TRBV5-1 and TRBJ2-3, with D tentatively TRBD1 or TRBD2 (5 bases each). The CDR3 length is 18 residues. CDR1 and CDR2 from the germline V gene are SGHRS and YFSETQ. V was trimmed by 4 bases and J by 0 bases, leaving 21 bases between them. CDR3 sequence (DNA): TGCGCCAGCAGCCGGGGCCGCAACCCCATGGCTAGCACAGATACGCAGTATTTT. Its protein is CASSRGRNPMASTDTQYF.

The chain links TRBV5-1 to TRBJ1-1; possible D gene TRBD1, 5 bases. The CDR3 has 16 amino acids. V dropped 0 bases and J dropped 3 bases, with 15 bases sitting between them. The germline CDR1 and CDR2 sequences are SGHRS and YFSETQ. CDR3: CASSLATARADTEAFF. The CDR3 bases are TGCGCCAGCAGCTTGGCTACGGCCAGGGCGGACACTGAAGCTTTCTTT.